Below, 10 T cell receptor beta chains from the same sample are listed, as sequenced in a study of neurological immune-mediated disorders. TCRdb itself ran the 5' RACE reads through MiXCR, one entry per CDR3 protein. Of some 37,000 distinct CDR3 sequences in the sample, 9% to 12% are singletons; the top ten hold about 6.6%. The specimen sequenced was PBMCs. These TCRs come from a woman aged 25 to 39 with HTLV-1-associated myelopathy (HAM/TSP).

This sequence joins TRBV5-1 and TRBJ2-5; D is possibly TRBD1 (6 bases). Between the trimmed V and J ends, which lost 0 bases and 2 bases, there was a span of 8 bases. The CDR3 covers 14 residues. CDR1 is SGHRS and CDR2 is YFSETQ in the germline V gene. The CDR3 reads CASSLEGQQETQYF. The CDR3 DNA is TGCGCCAGCAGCTTGGAAGGACAGCAAGAGACCCAGTACTTC.

This clonotype was counted at least ten times. The chain employs TRBV10-1 and TRBJ2-7; TRBD1 agrees at 7 bases. V trimming: 3 bases; J trimming: 5 bases; junction bases outside the gene matches: 7. The CDR3 is 14 amino acids. The germline gives CDR1 WNHNN, CDR2 SYGVQD (reference sequence). CDR3 residues: CASSDGRGKHEQYF. The CDR3 DNA reads TGCGCCAGCAGTGACGGCAGGGGGAAACACGAGCAGTACTTC.

This clonotype was observed at least ten times. This chain links TRBV20-1 with TRBJ2-7; 9 bases map to TRBD1. This CDR3 is built from 16 residues. The V gene end was trimmed by 4 bases and the J gene end by 2 bases; junction bases not matched to a gene: 12. Germline CDR1 reads DFQATT; CDR2 reads SNEGSKA (reference sequence). CDR3 nucleotides: TGCAGTGCTAAAAACCCTGGGACAGGGACAGCCTACGAGCAGTACTTC. It translates to CSAKNPGTGTAYEQYF.

As to this clonotype: This could be a read error, since a much larger clone is one nucleotide away. The chain is built from TRBV20-1 and TRBJ2-7; D is perhaps TRBD1 (6 bases). This CDR3 has 16 residues. Per the germline V gene, CDR1 is DFQATT and CDR2 is SNEGSKA (reference sequence). The CDR3 DNA reads TGCATTGCTAGAGATCTCATCTCTGGGACAACCTACGAGCAGTACTTC. Translation: CIARDLISGTTYEQYF.

In this sample, this clonotype turned up many times. This chain links TRBV5-6 with TRBJ1-5, with 7 bases matching TRBD1. The CDR3 covers 16 residues. V lost 4 bases to trimming and J lost 2 bases; unmatched junction nucleotides: 9. The germline V gene encodes CDR1 SGHDT and CDR2 YYEEEE. Here the CDR3 reads CASSRSWTGGNQPQHF. The CDR3 DNA follows: TGTGCCAGCAGCCGATCTTGGACAGGAGGCAATCAGCCCCAGCATTTT.

This clonotype was observed many times. The rearrangement joins TRBV12-3 or TRBV12-4 to TRBJ2-7; 9 nucleotides align to TRBD2. The CDR3 runs 13 residues. The junction had 6 bases not matched to a gene; V was cut back by 6 bases and J by 6 bases. The CDR3 DNA reads as TGTGCCAGCAGCCGAGGACTAGCGTTCGAGCAGTACTTC. This encodes CASSRGLAFEQYF.

This clonotype was seen at least ten times. V and J are TRBV7-2 and TRBJ2-7; 12 nucleotides match TRBD2. Losses at the gene ends were 4 bases for V and 4 bases for J; bases not matched to a gene: 8. The CDR3 spans 16 residues. Germline V gene sequence: CDR1 SGHTA, CDR2 FQGNSA. The DNA for the CDR3 is TGTGCCAGCAGCTCCTCGACTAGCGGGGGAGTTTACGAGCAGTACTTC. This gives the protein CASSSSTSGGVYEQYF.

This clonotype was counted ten times or more. As DNA, the CDR3 is TGCAGTGCTAGCTATGTATTTGGCTACACCTTC. Its protein is CSASYVFGYTF. The chain is built from TRBV20-1 and TRBJ1-2; no definite D call. This CDR3 contains 11 residues. V lost 3 bases to trimming and J lost 7 bases, with 9 bases between them. CDR1 and CDR2 from the germline V gene are DFQATT and SNEGSKA (reference sequence).

This clonotype was recorded at least ten times. The V call is TRBV20-1, the J call TRBJ1-2, with a possible D match to TRBD1 (6 bases). V dropped 5 bases and J dropped 7 bases, with 26 bases sitting between them. The CDR3 contains 16 residues. The germline CDR1 and CDR2 sequences are DFQATT and SNEGSKA (reference sequence). CDR3 region: CSAPPPGQKLKAGYTF. The CDR3 bases are TGCAGTGCTCCTCCCCCCGGACAGAAGTTAAAGGCTGGCTACACCTTC.

This clonotype was found many times. The V call is TRBV20-1, the J call TRBJ2-1, with TRBD2 matching over 8 bases. The CDR3 covers 15 residues. V shed 5 bases and J 7 bases; nucleotides not matched to a gene: 13. The germline gives CDR1 DFQATT, CDR2 SNEGSKA (reference sequence). Here the CDR3 reads CSAQNGAGALNEQFF. CDR3 bases: TGCAGTGCTCAAAACGGAGCGGGGGCCTTGAATGAGCAGTTCTTC.